One sample yielded the 19 T cell receptor beta chains listed below, sequenced in a study of OX40 agonist ivuxolimab in advanced cancers. Assay used: immunoSEQ multiplex PCR; TCRdb lists only in-frame clones, some missing. The data show 60,000 to 65,000 clones, with about 89% seen just once and about 4.8% held by the top ten. The material was CD4+ or CD8+ T cells sorted from blood, obtained in a trial of the OX40 agonist ivuxolimab. These receptors all stem from an adult with an advanced solid tumor such as melanoma, head and neck, liver or kidney cancer.

This chain uses TRBV5-4 with TRBJ2-5, with D possibly being TRBD2 (7 bases). Germline CDR1 and CDR2: SGHNT and YYREEE (reference sequence). The CDR3 has 14 amino acids. V gave up 2 bases and J gave up 9 bases, with 17 bases separating them. The CDR3 DNA follows: TGTGCCAGCAGCTTTCCAGGGGAGGGGAGGGCCCAGTACTTC. Translated: CASSFPGEGRAQYF.

V usage is TRBV10-2 and J usage is TRBJ1-5, with D possibly matching TRBD1 (5 bases). Germline assignment: CDR1 WSHSY and CDR2 SAAADI. The V end lost 2 bases, the J end lost 5 bases, and 7 bases lay between the germline ends. The CDR3 is made up of 13 amino acids. The CDR3 sequence is CASSEMGDQPQHF. The CDR3 DNA is TGCGCCAGCAGTGAGATGGGGGATCAGCCCCAGCATTTT.

The chain couples TRBV5-1 to TRBJ2-6, with 7 nucleotides matching TRBD1. Trimming cost V 2 bases and J 0 bases; bases outside gene matches: 8. Looked up from germline, CDR1 is SGHRS and CDR2 is YFSETQ. The CDR3 totals 18 residues. CDR3 loop: CASSFKTGPNSGANVLTF. The CDR3 DNA sequence: TGCGCCAGCAGCTTTAAGACAGGGCCTAACTCTGGGGCCAACGTCCTGACTTTC.

In this sample, this clone turned up once. The chain combines TRBV28 with TRBJ2-1; D is unclear. Per the germline V gene, CDR1 is MDHEN and CDR2 is SYDVKM. CDR3 size: 12 residues. Trimming left V 5 bases short and J 8 bases short, with 10 bases between. The CDR3 spells CASSASVDEQFF. The CDR3 DNA follows: TGTGCCAGCAGTGCCTCGGTTGATGAGCAGTTCTTC.

The V gene is TRBV11-2, the J gene TRBJ2-7, with TRBD2 identical over 7 bases. The CDR3 length is 14 residues. J gave up 3 bases and V 6 bases, and 8 bases lay outside the gene matches. Germline lookup yields CDR1 SGHAT and CDR2 FQNNGV. For the CDR3, the DNA is TGTGCCAGCAGTCAGAGCGGGGACTTCTACGAGCAGTACTTC. Translating gives CASSQSGDFYEQYF. Using reference TRBV11-2 and TRBJ2-7 for the parts outside the CDR3, the full variable domain is EAGVAQSPRYKIIEKRQSVAFWCNPISGHATLYWYQQILGQGPKLLIQFQNNGVVDDSQLPKDRFSAERLKGVDSTLKIQPAKLEDSAVYLCASSQSGDFYEQYFGPGTRLTVT.

This clone is a singleton in its sample. J is TRBJ2-5 and V is TRBV11-2; D is unclear. The CDR3 loop spans 13 amino acids. V was cut by 5 bases and J by 2 bases, with 9 bases left in between. The germline V gene has CDR1 SGHAT and CDR2 FQNNGV. CDR3 sequence: CASSGRLQETQYF. The CDR3 bases are TGTGCCAGCAGCGGCCGCCTGCAAGAGACCCAGTACTTC.

The chain couples TRBV10-3 to TRBJ2-3; D is unresolved. CDR1 is ENHRY and CDR2 is SYGVKD in the germline V gene. Trimming left V 2 bases short and J 5 bases short, with 8 bases between. The CDR3 totals 13 residues. The CDR3 region has the DNA TGTGCCATCAGTGAGGGCTTGATAGATACGCAGTATTTT. Amino acids: CAISEGLIDTQYF.

CDR3 in amino acids: CASSTSEGIAKNIQYF. The CDR3 DNA reads TGTGCCAGCAGCACCTCGGAGGGCATAGCCAAAAACATTCAGTACTTC. The chain uses TRBV7-9 and TRBJ2-4, with TRBD2 as a possible D gene (6 bases). The germline gives CDR1 SEHNR, CDR2 FQNEAQ (reference sequence). The CDR3 has 16 amino acids. The V and J ends lost 5 bases and 0 bases respectively, with 14 bases between them.

This sequence joins TRBV6-5 and TRBJ1-5; 8 positions agree with TRBD1. The germline gives CDR1 MNHEY, CDR2 SVGAGI. The CDR3 consists of 15 residues. J was trimmed by 6 bases and V by 4 bases; bases with no gene match: 8. This CDR3 is CASSLTGQGGQPQHF. The CDR3 DNA reads as TGTGCCAGCAGTTTAACCGGACAGGGCGGTCAGCCCCAGCATTTT.

The rearrangement joins TRBV5-1 to TRBJ2-7, with 9 bases fitting TRBD2. CDR3 length equals 16 residues. V lost 0 bases and J lost 5; bases outside the gene matches: 9. The V gene's germline CDR1 is SGHRS and CDR2 YFSETQ. The CDR3 sequence: CASSLGWLAGQDEQYF. The CDR3 coding sequence is TGCGCCAGCAGCTTGGGTTGGCTAGCGGGGCAAGACGAGCAGTACTTC.

This chain joins TRBV29-1 and TRBJ2-1, with 11 bases that match TRBD1. Germline CDR1 is SQVTM and CDR2 is ANQGSEA. This CDR3 comprises 13 residues. V lost 6 bases to trimming and J lost 6 bases; unmatched junction nucleotides: 4. The CDR3 bases are TGCAGCGTCGGACAGGGGGCGACCAATGAGCAGTTCTTC. Protein sequence: CSVGQGATNEQFF.

J is TRBJ2-5 and V is TRBV28; D is undetermined. CDR1 is MDHEN, CDR2 SYDVKM, per germline. This CDR3 has 14 amino acids. The ends were cut back, 2 bases at V and 1 base at J, with 8 bases in the middle. The CDR3 bases are TGTGCCAGCAGTTTAAGTCAGATCCAAGAGACCCAGTACTTC. This gives the protein CASSLSQIQETQYF. Combining the CDR3 with reference TRBV28 and TRBJ2-5 gives the whole variable domain DVKVTQSSRYLVKRTGEKVFLECVQDMDHENMFWYRQDPGLGLRLIYFSYDVKMKEKGDIPEGYSVSREKKERFSLILESASTNQTSMYLCASSLSQIQETQYFGPGTRLLVL.

V and J are TRBV5-1 and TRBJ2-1; unclear D gene. This CDR3 spans 12 amino acids. Germline V gene lookup returns CDR1 SGHRS and CDR2 YFSETQ. V was clipped by 4 bases and J by 4 bases, with 6 bases between them. The chain's CDR3 is CASSGDYNEQFF. The CDR3 DNA follows: TGCGCCAGCAGCGGCGATTACAATGAGCAGTTCTTC.

The genes are TRBV15 and TRBJ1-4; maybe TRBD1 (5 bases). There are 13 residues in the CDR3. From germline, CDR1 is LNHNV and CDR2 YYDKDF (reference sequence). V was cut by 8 bases and J by 7 bases, with 14 bases left in between. CDR3 residues: CATQEGSTEKLFF. CDR3 DNA: TGTGCCACCCAGGAGGGGAGCACTGAAAAACTGTTTTTT.

This rearrangement joins TRBV5-4 to TRBJ1-1, with TRBD1 as a possible D gene (5 bases). Germline values: CDR1 SGHNT, CDR2 YYREEE (reference sequence). The CDR3 has 14 amino acids. Trimming pared 4 bases from V and 4 bases from J, leaving 14 bases between. CDR3 in amino acids: CASSPGRQGTEAFF. The CDR3 bases are TGTGCCAGCAGCCCCGGGAGGCAGGGCACTGAAGCTTTCTTT.

V and J are TRBV11-2 and TRBJ2-7; TRBD2 matches 11 bases. Germline-derived CDR1 and CDR2 are SGHAT and FQNNGV. There are 15 residues in the CDR3. V lost 5 bases to trimming and J lost 5 bases; unmatched junction nucleotides: 8. CDR3 bases: TGTGCCAGCAGCATAATAGCGGGAGGGTTCGACGAGCAGTACTTC. It is translated as CASSIIAGGFDEQYF.

The V and J genes are TRBV5-5 and TRBJ1-2; D is unresolved. CDR1 is SGHKS, CDR2 YYEKEE, per germline (reference sequence). The CDR3 totals 15 residues. Between the trimmed V and J ends, which lost 5 bases and 7 bases, there was a span of 21 bases. The CDR3 spells CASSLGWASVVGYTF. The CDR3 region has the DNA TGTGCCAGCAGTCTGGGATGGGCCTCAGTTGTTGGCTACACCTTC.

This clone has just one count. The DNA is left out, because the CDR3 cannot be placed on it with certainty; the CDR3 is given as TCRdb lists it. The chain employs TRBV27 and TRBJ1-4. 14 amino acids form the CDR3, both terminal residues included. CDR1 is MNHEY and CDR2 is SMNVEV in the germline V gene (reference sequence). The CDR3 here is CASSFLAGSEKLFF.

V gene TRBV9 combines with J gene TRBJ1-2; TRBD1 matches 7 bases. This CDR3 has 15 residues. The germline CDR1 and CDR2 sequences are SGDLS and YYNGEE. With 2 bases clipped from V and 7 bases from J, the junction kept 11 bases outside the gene matches. As DNA, the CDR3 is TGTGCCAGCAGCGTCCAAGCCGGGACAGCGGGTGGCTACACCTTC. Encoded protein: CASSVQAGTAGGYTF.